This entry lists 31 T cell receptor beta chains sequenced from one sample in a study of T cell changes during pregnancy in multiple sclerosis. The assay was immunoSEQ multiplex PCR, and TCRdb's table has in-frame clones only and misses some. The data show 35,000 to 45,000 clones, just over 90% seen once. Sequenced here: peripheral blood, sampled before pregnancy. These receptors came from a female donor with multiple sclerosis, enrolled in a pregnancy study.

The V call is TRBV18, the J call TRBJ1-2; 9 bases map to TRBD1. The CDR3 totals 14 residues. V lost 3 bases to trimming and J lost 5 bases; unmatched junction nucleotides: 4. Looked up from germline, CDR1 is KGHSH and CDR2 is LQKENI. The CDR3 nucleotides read TGTGCCAGCTCACCCAGACAGGGGGAATATGGCTACACCTTC. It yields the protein CASSPRQGEYGYTF.

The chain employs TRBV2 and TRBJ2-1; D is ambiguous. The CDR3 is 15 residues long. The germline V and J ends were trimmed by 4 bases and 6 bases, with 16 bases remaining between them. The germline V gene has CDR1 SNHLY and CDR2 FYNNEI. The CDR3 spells CASSGSSGFINEQFF. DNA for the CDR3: TGTGCCAGCAGTGGGAGTTCCGGGTTTATCAATGAGCAGTTCTTC.

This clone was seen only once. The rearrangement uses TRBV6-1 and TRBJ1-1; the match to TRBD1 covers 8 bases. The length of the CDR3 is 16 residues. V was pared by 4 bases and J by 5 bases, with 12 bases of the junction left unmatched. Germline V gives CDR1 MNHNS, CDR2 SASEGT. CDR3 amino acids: CASSVSWAGDRTEAFF. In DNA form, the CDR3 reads TGTGCCAGCAGTGTCTCATGGGCAGGGGACAGGACTGAAGCTTTCTTT.

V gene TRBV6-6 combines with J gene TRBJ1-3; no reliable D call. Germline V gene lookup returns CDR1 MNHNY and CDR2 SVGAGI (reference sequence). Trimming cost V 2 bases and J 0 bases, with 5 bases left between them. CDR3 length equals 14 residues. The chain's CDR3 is CASSYINSGNTIYF. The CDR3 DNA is TGTGCCAGCAGTTACATAAACTCTGGAAACACCATATATTTT.

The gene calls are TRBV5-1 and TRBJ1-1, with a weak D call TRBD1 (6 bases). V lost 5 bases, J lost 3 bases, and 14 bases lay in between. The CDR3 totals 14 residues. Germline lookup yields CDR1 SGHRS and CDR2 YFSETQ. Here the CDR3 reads CASSSLRGDTEAFF. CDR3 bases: TGCGCCAGCAGTTCCCTCAGGGGCGACACTGAAGCTTTCTTT.

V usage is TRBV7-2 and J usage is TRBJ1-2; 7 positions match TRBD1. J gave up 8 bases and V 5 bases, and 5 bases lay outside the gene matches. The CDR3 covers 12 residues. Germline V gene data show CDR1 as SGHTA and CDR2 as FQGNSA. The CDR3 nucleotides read TGTGCCAGCAGCGGATACAGGGGAGGCTACACCTTC. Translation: CASSGYRGGYTF. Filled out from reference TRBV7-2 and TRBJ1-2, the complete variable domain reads GAGVSQSPSNKVTEKGKDVELRCDPISGHTALYWYRQSLGQGLEFLIYFQGNSAPDKSGLPSDRFSAERTGGSVSTLTIQRTQQEDSAVYLCASSGYRGGYTFGSGTRLTVV.

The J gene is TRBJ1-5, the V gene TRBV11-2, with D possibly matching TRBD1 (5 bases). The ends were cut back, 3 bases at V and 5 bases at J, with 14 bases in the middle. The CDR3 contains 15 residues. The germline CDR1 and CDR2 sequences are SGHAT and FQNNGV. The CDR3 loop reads CASSFSPGLDQPQHF. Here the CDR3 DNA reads TGTGCCAGCAGCTTCAGCCCAGGGCTGGATCAGCCCCAGCATTTT.

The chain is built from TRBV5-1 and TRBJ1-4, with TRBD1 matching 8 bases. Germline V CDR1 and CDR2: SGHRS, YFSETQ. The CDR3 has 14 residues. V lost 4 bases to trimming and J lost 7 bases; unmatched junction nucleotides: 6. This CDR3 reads CASSTTGAGEKLFF. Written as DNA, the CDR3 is TGCGCCAGCAGCACGACAGGGGCGGGTGAAAAACTGTTTTTT.

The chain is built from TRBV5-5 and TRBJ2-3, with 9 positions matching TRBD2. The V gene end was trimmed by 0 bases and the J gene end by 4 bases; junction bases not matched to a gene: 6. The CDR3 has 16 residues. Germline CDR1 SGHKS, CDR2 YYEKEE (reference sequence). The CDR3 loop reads CASSLGPSGMADTQYF. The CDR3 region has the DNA TGTGCCAGCAGCTTGGGTCCTAGCGGGATGGCAGATACGCAGTATTTT.

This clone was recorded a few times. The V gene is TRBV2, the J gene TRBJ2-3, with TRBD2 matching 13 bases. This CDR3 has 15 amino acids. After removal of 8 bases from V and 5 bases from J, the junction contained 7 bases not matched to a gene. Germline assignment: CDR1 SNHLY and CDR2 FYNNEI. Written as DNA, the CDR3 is TGTGCCAGCCCAGGGACTAGCGGGGAAAGAGATACGCAGTATTTT. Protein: CASPGTSGERDTQYF.

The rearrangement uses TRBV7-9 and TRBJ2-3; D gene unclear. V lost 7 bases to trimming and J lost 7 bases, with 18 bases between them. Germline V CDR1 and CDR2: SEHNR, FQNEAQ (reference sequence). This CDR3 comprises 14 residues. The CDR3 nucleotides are TGTGCCAGCACCGAGCCCCCTGATGAGAATACGCAGTATTTT. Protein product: CASTEPPDENTQYF.

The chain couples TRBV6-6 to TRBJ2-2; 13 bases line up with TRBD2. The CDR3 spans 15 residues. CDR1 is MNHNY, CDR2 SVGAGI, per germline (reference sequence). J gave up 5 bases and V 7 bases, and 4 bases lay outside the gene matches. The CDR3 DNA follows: TGTGCCAGCATTGGACTAGCGGGAGAAACCGGGGAGCTGTTTTTT. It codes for CASIGLAGETGELFF.

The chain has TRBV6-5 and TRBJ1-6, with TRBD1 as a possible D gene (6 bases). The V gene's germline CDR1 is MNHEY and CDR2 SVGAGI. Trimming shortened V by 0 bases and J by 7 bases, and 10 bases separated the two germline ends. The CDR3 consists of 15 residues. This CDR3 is CASSYSSRGNSPLHF. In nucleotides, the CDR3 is TGTGCCAGCAGTTACTCTAGCAGGGGAAATTCACCCCTCCACTTT.

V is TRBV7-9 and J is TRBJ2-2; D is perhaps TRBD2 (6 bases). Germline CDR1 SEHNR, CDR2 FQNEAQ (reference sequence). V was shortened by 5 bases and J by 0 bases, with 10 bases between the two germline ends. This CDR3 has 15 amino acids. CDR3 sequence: CASSVGLSNTGELFF. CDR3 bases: TGTGCCAGCAGCGTGGGACTTTCGAACACCGGGGAGCTGTTTTTT.

The CDR3 is CAISEGTSGINEQFF. In nucleotides, the CDR3 is TGTGCCATCAGTGAAGGGACTAGCGGGATCAATGAGCAGTTCTTC. The genes are TRBV10-3 and TRBJ2-1; 13 bases match TRBD2. The CDR3 sequence is 15 residues long. CDR1 is ENHRY and CDR2 is SYGVKD in the germline V gene. The junction had 2 bases not matched to a gene; V was cut back by 3 bases and J by 6 bases.

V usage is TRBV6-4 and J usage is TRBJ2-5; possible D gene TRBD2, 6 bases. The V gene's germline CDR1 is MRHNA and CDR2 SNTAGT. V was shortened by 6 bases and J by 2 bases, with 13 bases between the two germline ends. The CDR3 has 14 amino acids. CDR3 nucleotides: TGTGCCAGCAGCCCCGGGAGCGGGCAAGAGACCCAGTACTTC. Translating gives CASSPGSGQETQYF.

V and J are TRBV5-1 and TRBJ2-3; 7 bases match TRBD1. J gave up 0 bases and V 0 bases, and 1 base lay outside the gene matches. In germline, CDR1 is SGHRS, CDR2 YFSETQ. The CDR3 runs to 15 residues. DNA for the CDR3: TGCGCCAGCAGCTTGGGACAGGGAAGCACAGATACGCAGTATTTT. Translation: CASSLGQGSTDTQYF.

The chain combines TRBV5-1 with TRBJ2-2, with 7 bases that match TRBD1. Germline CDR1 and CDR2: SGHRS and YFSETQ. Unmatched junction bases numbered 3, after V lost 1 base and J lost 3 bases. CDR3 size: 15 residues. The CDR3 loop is CASSLRTGDTGELFF. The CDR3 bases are TGCGCCAGCAGCTTGCGGACAGGCGACACCGGGGAGCTGTTTTTT.

CDR3 nucleotides: TGTGCCAGTAGTTTTCGACAGGGGGGCACTGAAGCTTTCTTT. Residues: CASSFRQGGTEAFF. This rearrangement joins TRBV19 to TRBJ1-1, with TRBD1 matching 9 bases. Per germline, CDR1 LNHDA and CDR2 SQIVND (reference sequence). With V trimmed by 5 bases and J by 4 bases, 5 bases remained unmatched. CDR3 length: 14 amino acids.

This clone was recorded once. CDR3 residues: CAIREPSGRLAGSSYNEQFF. CDR3 DNA: TGTGCCATCAGGGAGCCCAGCGGGAGGTTAGCAGGGAGCTCCTACAATGAGCAGTTCTTC. The genes are TRBV10-3 and TRBJ2-1, with TRBD2 matching over 9 bases. This CDR3 has 20 residues. The ends lost 6 bases at V and 0 bases at J; junction bases unmatched: 18. Germline V gene lookup returns CDR1 ENHRY and CDR2 SYGVKD.

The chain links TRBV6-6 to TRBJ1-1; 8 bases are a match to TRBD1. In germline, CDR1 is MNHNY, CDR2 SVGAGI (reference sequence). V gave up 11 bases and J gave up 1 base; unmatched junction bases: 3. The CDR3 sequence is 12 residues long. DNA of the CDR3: TGTGCCGGAGGACAGGGGAACACTGAAGCTTTCTTT. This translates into CAGGQGNTEAFF.

The chain's CDR3 is CASSPAGGSANTGELFF. The CDR3 DNA is TGCGCCAGCAGCCCGGCCGGGGGGAGCGCGAACACCGGGGAGCTGTTTTTT. This chain uses TRBV5-1 with TRBJ2-2; 7 bases match TRBD2. After removal of 4 bases from V and 0 bases from J, the junction contained 9 bases not matched to a gene. Germline V gene data show CDR1 as SGHRS and CDR2 as YFSETQ. The CDR3 has 17 amino acids.

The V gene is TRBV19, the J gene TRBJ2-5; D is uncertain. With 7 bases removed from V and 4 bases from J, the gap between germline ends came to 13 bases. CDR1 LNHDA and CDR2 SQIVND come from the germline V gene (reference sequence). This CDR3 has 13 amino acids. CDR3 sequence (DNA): TGTGCCAGTACTCGCATGCTCGGAGAGACCCAGTACTTC. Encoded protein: CASTRMLGETQYF.

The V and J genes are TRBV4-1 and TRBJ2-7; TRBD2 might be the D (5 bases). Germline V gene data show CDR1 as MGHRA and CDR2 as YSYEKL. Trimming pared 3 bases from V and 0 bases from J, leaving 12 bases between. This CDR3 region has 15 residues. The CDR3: CASSQLAGNSYEQYF. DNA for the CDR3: TGCGCCAGCAGCCAGCTTGCCGGGAACTCCTACGAGCAGTACTTC.

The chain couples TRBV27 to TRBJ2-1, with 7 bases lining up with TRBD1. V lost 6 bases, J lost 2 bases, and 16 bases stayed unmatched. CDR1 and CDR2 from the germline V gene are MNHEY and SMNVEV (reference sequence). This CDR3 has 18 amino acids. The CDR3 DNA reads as TGTGCCAGCAGCCCATTTTTGAGTACAGGGGCTACCTACAATGAGCAGTTCTTC. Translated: CASSPFLSTGATYNEQFF.

CDR3 sequence reads: CASSPDREADEQYF. The CDR3 DNA reads as TGTGCCAGCAGCCCGGACAGGGAGGCGGACGAGCAGTACTTC. The chain uses TRBV27 and TRBJ2-7; 8 bases map to TRBD1. This CDR3 region has 14 residues. Germline assignment: CDR1 MNHEY and CDR2 SMNVEV (reference sequence). Trimming took 6 bases from V and 5 from J; bases not matched to a gene: 9.

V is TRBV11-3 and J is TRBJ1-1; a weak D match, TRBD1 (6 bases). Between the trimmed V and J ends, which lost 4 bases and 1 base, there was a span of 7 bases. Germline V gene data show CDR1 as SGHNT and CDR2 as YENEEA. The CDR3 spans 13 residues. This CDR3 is CASSWTANTEAFF. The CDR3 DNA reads TGTGCCAGCAGCTGGACAGCGAACACTGAAGCTTTCTTT.

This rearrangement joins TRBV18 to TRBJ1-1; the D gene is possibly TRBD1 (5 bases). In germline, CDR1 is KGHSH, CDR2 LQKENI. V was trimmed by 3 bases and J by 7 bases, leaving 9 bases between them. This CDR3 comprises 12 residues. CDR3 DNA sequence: TGTGCCAGCTCACCGGGGGACTTTGAAGCTTTCTTT. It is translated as CASSPGDFEAFF.

CDR3 loop: CASSPIPGDYEQYF. The CDR3 region has the DNA TGTGCCAGCTCACCCATCCCAGGGGACTACGAGCAGTACTTC. V gene TRBV18 combines with J gene TRBJ2-7; a possible D gene is TRBD1 (6 bases). V lost 3 bases and J 3 bases, leaving 12 bases between the germline ends. CDR1 is KGHSH and CDR2 is LQKENI in the germline V gene. The CDR3 has 14 amino acids.

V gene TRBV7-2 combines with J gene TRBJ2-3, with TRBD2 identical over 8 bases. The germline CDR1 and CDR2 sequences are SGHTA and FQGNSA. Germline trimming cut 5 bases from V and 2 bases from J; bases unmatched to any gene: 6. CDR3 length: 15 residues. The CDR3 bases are TGTGCCAGCAGCACCGGCGGGAGGACCACAGATACGCAGTATTTT. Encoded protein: CASSTGGRTTDTQYF.

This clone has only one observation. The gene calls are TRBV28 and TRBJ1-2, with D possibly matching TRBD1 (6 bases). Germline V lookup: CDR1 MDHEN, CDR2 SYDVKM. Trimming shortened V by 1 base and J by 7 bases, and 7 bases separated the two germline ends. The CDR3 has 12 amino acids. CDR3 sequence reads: CASSLLGAGYTF. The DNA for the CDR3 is TGTGCCAGCAGTTTATTGGGGGCTGGCTACACCTTC.